Described below is a single T cell receptor beta chain sequence and its context. Its antigen is unknown. The sample originates from a study of cytomegalovirus exposure and HLA in healthy donors. The wider study: A prior analysis found 117 million unique TCR beta sequences from approximately 200 million T cells.

PCR employed 60 Vbeta and 13 Jbeta primers. Measured with immunoSEQ multiplex PCR; TCRdb has only the in-frame clones, and not every one. The sample holds 100,000 to 130,000 clones, approximately 79% seen once. The CDR3 is 18 amino acids. In germline, CDR1 is SGHDT, CDR2 YYEEEE. V shed 2 bases, J shed 6 bases, and the junction held 16 bases outside the gene matches. Broader study findings: In a later analysis, HLA-C alleles had the fewest associated TCRs, DRB1 alleles the most. High specificity and sensitivity for cytomegalovirus status were reported for the classifier.

V gene TRBV5-6 combines with J gene TRBJ2-7; 11 bases are shared with TRBD2. The sequencing input was PBMCs. This TCR came from a woman aged 40 to 49 in good health and CMV-seropositive. CDR3: CASSLPLAGGTLFREQYF. The DNA of the CDR3 is TGTGCCAGCAGCTTACCGCTAGCGGGGGGCACCCTATTCCGCGAGCAGTACTTC.